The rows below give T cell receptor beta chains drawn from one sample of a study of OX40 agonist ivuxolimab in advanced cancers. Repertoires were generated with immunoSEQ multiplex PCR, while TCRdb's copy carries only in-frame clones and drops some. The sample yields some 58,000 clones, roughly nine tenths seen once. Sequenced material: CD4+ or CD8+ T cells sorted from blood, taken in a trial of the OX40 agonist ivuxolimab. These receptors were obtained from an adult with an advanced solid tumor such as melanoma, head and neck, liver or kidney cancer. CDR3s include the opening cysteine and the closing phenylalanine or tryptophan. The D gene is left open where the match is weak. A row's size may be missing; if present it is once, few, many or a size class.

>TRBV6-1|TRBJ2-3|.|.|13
CASSRERTDTQYF
TGTGCCAGCAGCCGGGAGAGGACAGATACGCAGTATTTT
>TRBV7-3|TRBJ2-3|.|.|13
CASSFRDGDTQYF
TGTGCCAGCAGCTTCCGGGACGGGGATACGCAGTATTTT
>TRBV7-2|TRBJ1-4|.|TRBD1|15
CASSLALGQFSKLFF
TGTGCCAGCAGCTTAGCGCTGGGACAGTTCTCAAAACTGTTTTTT
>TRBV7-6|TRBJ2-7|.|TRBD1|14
CASSLRTGTGEQYF
TGTGCCAGCAGCTTGAGGACGGGGACAGGCGAGCAGTACTTC
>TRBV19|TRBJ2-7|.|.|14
CASSRVGTSYEQYF
TGTGCCAGTAGTCGAGTAGGCACCTCCTACGAGCAGTACTTC
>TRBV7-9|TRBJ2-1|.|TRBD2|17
CASSLTTSGLSYNEQFF
TGTGCCAGCAGCTTAACGACTAGCGGTCTCTCCTACAATGAGCAGTTCTTC
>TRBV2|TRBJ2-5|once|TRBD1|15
CASSVSGTGKETQYF
TGTGCCAGCAGTGTCTCCGGGACAGGGAAGGAGACCCAGTACTTC
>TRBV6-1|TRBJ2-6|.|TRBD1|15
CASRDDRAGANVLTF
TGTGCCAGCAGGGATGACAGGGCCGGGGCCAACGTCCTGACTTTC
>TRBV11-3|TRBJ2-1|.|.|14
CASSFGPGSSEQFF
TGTGCCAGCAGCTTTGGTCCGGGGAGCAGTGAGCAGTTCTTC
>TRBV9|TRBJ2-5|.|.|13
CASSVGSWETQYF
TGTGCCAGCAGCGTAGGTAGCTGGGAGACCCAGTACTTC
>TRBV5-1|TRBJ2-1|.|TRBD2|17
CASSNIAGGIVFDEQFF
TGCGCCAGCAGCAACATAGCGGGAGGAATCGTCTTCGATGAGCAGTTCTTC
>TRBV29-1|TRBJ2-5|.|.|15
CSVERYFSDQETQYF
TGCAGCGTTGAACGGTATTTTAGCGACCAAGAGACCCAGTACTTC
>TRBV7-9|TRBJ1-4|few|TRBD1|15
CASSKTGSSNEKLFF
TGTGCCAGCAGCAAGACAGGGAGTAGCAATGAAAAACTGTTTTTT
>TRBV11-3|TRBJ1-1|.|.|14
CASSLAQRNTEAFF
TGTGCCAGCAGCTTAGCGCAGAGGAACACTGAAGCTTTCTTT
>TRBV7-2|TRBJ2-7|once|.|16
CASSLSRTPFAYEQYF
TGTGCCAGCAGCTTGTCGAGGACCCCATTTGCCTACGAGCAGTACTTC
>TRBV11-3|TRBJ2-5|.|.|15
CASSLAEGARVAQYF
TGTGCCAGCAGCTTAGCTGAAGGAGCGCGGGTTGCCCAGTACTTC
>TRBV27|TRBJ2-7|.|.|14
CASSPHGGGYEQYF
TGTGCCAGCAGTCCTCACGGGGGAGGTTACGAGCAGTACTTC
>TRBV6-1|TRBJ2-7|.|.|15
CASNEGVDFSYEQYF
TGTGCCAGCAATGAAGGGGTGGACTTCTCCTACGAGCAGTACTTC
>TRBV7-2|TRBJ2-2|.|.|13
CASSLSITGELFF
TGTGCCAGCAGCTTAAGTATAACCGGGGAGCTGTTTTTT
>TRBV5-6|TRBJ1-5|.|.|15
CASSFTSGGNQPQHF
TGTGCCAGCAGCTTTACTTCAGGGGGCAATCAGCCCCAGCATTTT
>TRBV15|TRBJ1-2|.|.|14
CATSRDRGAYGYTF
TGTGCCACCAGCAGAGATAGGGGAGCCTATGGCTACACCTTC
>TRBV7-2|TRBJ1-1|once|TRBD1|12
CASSFTRGAAFF
TGTGCCAGCAGCTTCACCAGGGGGGCGGCTTTCTTT
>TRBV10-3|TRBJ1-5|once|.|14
CAISDMDNDQPQHF
TGTGCCATCAGTGACATGGACAACGATCAGCCCCAACATTTT
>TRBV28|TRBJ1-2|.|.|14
CASSSPYARFGYTF
TGTGCCAGCAGTTCCCCTTACGCTCGTTTTGGCTACACCTTC
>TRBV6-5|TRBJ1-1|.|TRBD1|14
CASRDRGGYTEAFF
TGTGCCAGCAGGGACAGGGGGGGCTACACTGAAGCTTTCTTT
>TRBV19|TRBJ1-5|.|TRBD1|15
CASSIGGGEHQPQHF
TGTGCCAGTAGTATCGGAGGGGGCGAACATCAGCCCCAGCATTTT
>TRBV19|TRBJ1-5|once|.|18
CASRGGPASDHSNQPQHF
TGTGCCAGTCGGGGAGGGCCCGCATCCGATCATAGCAATCAGCCCCAGCATTTT
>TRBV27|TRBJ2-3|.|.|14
CASSFSGGTDTQYF
TGTGCCAGCAGTTTTTCCGGGGGCACAGATACGCAGTATTTT
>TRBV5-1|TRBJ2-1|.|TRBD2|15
CASSSLAGEDNEQFF
TGCGCCAGCAGCTCGCTAGCGGGAGAGGACAATGAGCAGTTCTTC
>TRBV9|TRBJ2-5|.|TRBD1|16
CASSGPLGTDEETQYF
TGTGCCAGCAGCGGACCTCTCGGGACAGATGAAGAGACCCAGTACTTC
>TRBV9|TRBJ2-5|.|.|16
CASSVEGTIAQETQYF
TGTGCCAGCAGCGTCGAGGGGACCATTGCTCAAGAGACCCAGTACTTC
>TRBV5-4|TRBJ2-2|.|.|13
CASSLFNTGELFF
TGTGCCAGCAGCTTGTTCAACACCGGGGAGCTGTTTTTT
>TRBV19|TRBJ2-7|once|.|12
CASSSRTYEQYF
TGTGCCAGTAGTTCCAGGACGTACGAGCAGTACTTC